Following are 21 T cell receptor beta chains from one sample sequenced in a study of blood T cell repertoires in COVID-19. Clones were read by immunoSEQ multiplex PCR, and TCRdb kept only the in-frame ones, dropping some. This sample has nearly 95,000 clones, with roughly 84% found just once. Sequenced: peripheral blood. These receptors all come from a woman older than 75 with acute or convalescent COVID-19.

The chain is built from TRBV6-6 and TRBJ2-7; D might be TRBD2 (5 bases). The CDR3 is 14 residues long. Germline CDR1 reads MNHNY; CDR2 reads SVGAGI (reference sequence). V was trimmed by 0 bases and J by 5 bases, leaving 11 bases between them. The CDR3 bases are TGTGCCAGCAGTTACTCGATAGTCGGGAACGAGCAGTACTTC. As protein: CASSYSIVGNEQYF.

This sequence joins TRBV25-1 and TRBJ2-2; 7 bases are shared with TRBD1. The J segment lost 7 bases and the V segment lost 7 bases, leaving 9 bases of the junction unmatched. The CDR3 sequence is 14 residues long. CDR1 and CDR2 (germline): MGHDK, SYGVNS. The CDR3 here is CASKKDRDSGELFF. CDR3 nucleotide sequence: TGTGCCAGCAAAAAAGACAGGGATAGCGGGGAGCTGTTTTTT.

The rearrangement links TRBV10-3 to TRBJ1-3; TRBD1 matches at 10 bases. The germline V gene encodes CDR1 ENHRY and CDR2 SYGVKD. V dropped 10 bases and J dropped 3; count of bases not matched to a gene: 3. The length of the CDR3 is 13 residues. DNA of the CDR3: TGTGCCACCGGGACAGGGGATGGAAACACCATATATTTT. Encoded protein: CATGTGDGNTIYF.

This chain links TRBV14 with TRBJ2-7; the D is unclear. Germline CDR1 is SGHDN and CDR2 is FVKESK. V lost 0 bases, J lost 0 bases, and 6 bases lay in between. The CDR3 extends over 14 amino acids. In DNA form, the CDR3 reads TGTGCCAGCAGCCAAGATTATAGCTCCTACGAGCAGTACTTC. Translating it yields CASSQDYSSYEQYF.

The V call is TRBV5-1, the J call TRBJ2-2, with D maybe TRBD1 (5 bases). The germline V gene encodes CDR1 SGHRS and CDR2 YFSETQ. The CDR3 has 15 residues. Trimming took off 0 bases at V and 6 bases at J, with 12 bases between the two ends. The CDR3 reads CASSLARQGAGELFF. The CDR3 region has the DNA TGCGCCAGCAGCTTGGCTAGGCAGGGCGCCGGGGAGCTGTTTTTT.

This chain links TRBV13 with TRBJ1-5; no firm D call. The germline CDR1 and CDR2 sequences are PRHDT and FYEKMQ (reference sequence). Trimming cost V 2 bases and J 1 base, with 6 bases left between them. This CDR3 has 14 residues. CDR3 DNA sequence: TGTGCCAGCAGCTTACGAGGCAGCAATCAGCCCCAGCATTTT. It translates to CASSLRGSNQPQHF.

The chain combines TRBV19 with TRBJ1-2, with TRBD1 identical over 9 bases. The CDR3 has 17 amino acids. Germline lookup yields CDR1 LNHDA and CDR2 SQIVND (reference sequence). V shed 5 bases, J shed 3 bases, and the junction held 13 bases outside the gene matches. CDR3 sequence (DNA): TGTGCCAGTAGTCCCCTGCCCCGGGACAGGGATCACTATGGCTACACCTTC. It yields the protein CASSPLPRDRDHYGYTF.

CDR3 sequence (DNA): TGTGCCAGCTCCGGACCCGGGATACAAGAGACCCAGTACTTC. Encoded protein: CASSGPGIQETQYF. This sequence joins TRBV2 and TRBJ2-5; TRBD2 might be the D (5 bases). Trimming stripped 8 bases from V and 2 bases from J, with 15 bases between. The V gene's germline CDR1 is SNHLY and CDR2 FYNNEI. The CDR3 runs to 14 residues.

The V and J genes are TRBV6-5 and TRBJ1-1, with 7 bases fitting TRBD1. Germline CDR1 reads MNHEY; CDR2 reads SVGAGI. The CDR3 is 13 residues long. With V trimmed by 7 bases and J by 3 bases, 5 bases remained unmatched. DNA of the CDR3: TGTGCCAGCAAAGACAGGGCGGACACTGAAGCTTTCTTT. It specifies CASKDRADTEAFF.

The chain recombines TRBV13 with TRBJ2-1; 9 bases map to TRBD1. CDR1 is PRHDT and CDR2 is FYEKMQ in the germline V gene (reference sequence). This CDR3 region has 15 residues. V was clipped by 4 bases and J by 7 bases; unmatched bases: 8. CDR3 DNA: TGTGCCAGCAGCTACCGGGACAGGGCCCTAAATGAGCAGTTCTTC. It yields the protein CASSYRDRALNEQFF.

V usage is TRBV7-2 and J usage is TRBJ2-3; the match to TRBD1 covers 7 bases. After removal of 5 bases from V and 0 bases from J, the junction contained 8 bases not matched to a gene. The CDR3 spans 16 residues. Germline V CDR1 and CDR2: SGHTA, FQGNSA. The chain's CDR3 is CASSLLGGPSTDTQYF. The CDR3 nucleotides are TGTGCCAGCAGCCTACTAGGGGGCCCTAGCACAGATACGCAGTATTTT.

The chain carries TRBV5-4 and TRBJ1-1; tentatively, D is TRBD1 (5 bases). The CDR3 spans 15 residues. Looked up from germline, CDR1 is SGHNT and CDR2 is YYREEE (reference sequence). Trimming shortened V by 1 base and J by 0 bases, and 10 bases separated the two germline ends. In nucleotides, the CDR3 is TGTGCCAGCAGCTTGACGGGGGGGGTGAACACTGAAGCTTTCTTT. Protein: CASSLTGGVNTEAFF.

This sequence joins TRBV2 and TRBJ2-7, with 11 bases lining up with TRBD1. Germline CDR1 and CDR2: SNHLY and FYNNEI. CDR3 size: 15 residues. Unmatched junction bases numbered 9, after V lost 4 bases and J lost 7 bases. The CDR3 DNA follows: TGTGCCAGCAGTGGCCGGGACAGGGGGACGAATGAGCAGTACTTC. It is translated as CASSGRDRGTNEQYF.

This chain joins TRBV18 and TRBJ2-5; D perhaps matches TRBD1 (6 bases). V lost 3 bases, J lost 0 bases, and 8 bases lay in between. The CDR3 spans 14 residues. CDR1 and CDR2 (germline): KGHSH, LQKENI. CDR3 bases: TGTGCCAGCTCACCTGACAGGAACCAAGAGACCCAGTACTTC. Translation gives CASSPDRNQETQYF. Looking up the rest from reference TRBV18 and TRBJ2-5 gives the full variable domain: NAGVMQNPRHLVRRRGQEARLRCSPMKGHSHVYWYRQLPEEGLKFMVYLQKENIIDESGMPKERFSAEFPKEGPSILRIQQVVRGDSAAYFCASSPDRNQETQYFGPGTRLLVL.

This clone was detected only a few times. V is TRBV6-5 and J is TRBJ1-1; no firm D call. The germline gives CDR1 MNHEY, CDR2 SVGAGI. This CDR3 spans 15 amino acids. V was cut by 1 base and J by 4 bases, with 13 bases left in between. The CDR3 DNA is TGTGCCAGCAGTTACTTCCCAGGCGCCCCCACTGAAGCTTTCTTT. Residues: CASSYFPGAPTEAFF.

V is TRBV6-5 and J is TRBJ1-2; tentatively, D is TRBD1 (6 bases). Looked up from germline, CDR1 is MNHEY and CDR2 is SVGAGI. The CDR3 spans 13 residues. V gave up 4 bases and J gave up 4 bases, with 10 bases separating them. DNA of the CDR3: TGTGCCAGCAGTTTAACAGGGTTCTATGGCTACACCTTC. This gives the protein CASSLTGFYGYTF.

This chain uses TRBV5-6 with TRBJ2-7; D remains unclear. This CDR3 spans 13 amino acids. V shed 4 bases and J shed 2 bases, with 10 bases lying between them. Germline lookup yields CDR1 SGHDT and CDR2 YYEEEE. CDR3: CASSRRYTYEQYF. Here the CDR3 DNA reads TGTGCCAGCAGCCGCAGGTATACCTACGAGCAGTACTTC.

V and J are TRBV3-1 (or the pseudogene TRBV3-2) and TRBJ1-4, with 9 nucleotides matching TRBD1. Trimming took 5 bases from V and 7 from J; bases not matched to a gene: 8. Germline V gene sequence: CDR1 LGHDT, CDR2 YNNKEL (reference sequence). The CDR3 has 15 residues. The CDR3 bases are TGTGCCAGCAGCTTCCCGGGACAGGGTGGTGAAAAACTGTTTTTT. Protein sequence: CASSFPGQGGEKLFF.

The chain has TRBV4-3 and TRBJ1-3; D unclear. Germline V CDR1 and CDR2: LGHNA, YSLEER. V lost 1 base, J lost 0 bases, and 10 bases lay in between. The length of the CDR3 is 16 residues. The CDR3 reads CASSQAVSSSGNTIYF. The CDR3, as DNA: TGCGCCAGCAGCCAAGCAGTGTCCAGCTCTGGAAACACCATATATTTT.

The chain couples TRBV4-1 to TRBJ2-7, with TRBD2 as a possible D gene (5 bases). V lost 0 bases and J lost 8, with 8 bases in between. The CDR3 runs 12 residues. Germline V gene sequence: CDR1 MGHRA, CDR2 YSYEKL. The CDR3 sequence is CASSQEIGKQYF. DNA for the CDR3: TGCGCCAGCAGCCAAGAGATCGGGAAGCAGTACTTC.

On this clone: No DNA is shown, since the ends of the CDR3 on it are uncertain; the CDR3 is the one TCRdb lists. The rearrangement links TRBV1 to TRBJ2-1; the D call of TRBD2 is as the table states it, not checked on the DNA. TRBV1 is reported as a pseudogene. The CDR3 spans 16 amino acids, including both terminal residues. CDR3 residues: CTSSQVASGSKNEQFF.